The sequence of this TCR beta chain was determined in a study of blood T cell repertoires in COVID-19 (dated by TCRdb to 2019 to 2021). For the study in its entirety: Collaborator samples came from the United States, Italy and Spain and covered acute and convalescent phases of COVID-19. Sample metadata almost always included a de-identified subject ID, COVID-19 status, age in years and sex. The samples were drawn from the first 160 participants of the ongoing ImmuneRACE study and from 950 to 1,500 subjects provided by 6 global collaborators. A freely available public database, intended as a resource for researchers studying the immune response to SARS-CoV-2, is where the repertoires were released. Where available, HLA class I and class II types were taken from metadata supplied by the sample provider and were not determined by assay-based typing. Deeply sampled blood TCRbeta repertoires from subjects exposed to, actively infected with, or recovered from COVID-19 were included in the dataset. The prospective study material was composed of cDNA or gDNA derived from T cells, B-cell-depleted T cells, or PBMCs.

General findings and caveats noted by the study authors: The quantity of clinical and demographic metadata differed by source and by participant and was supplied without curation.

The germline V gene sets CDR1 to MNHEY and CDR2 to SVGEGT. Including the terminal cysteine and phenylalanine, the CDR3 comprises 16 residues. Of all the DNA, just the CDR3 is kept, 48 bases in frame from base 1. V is cut by 4 bases and J by 2 bases, and the space between the germline ends is 15 bases. TCRbeta CDR3 regions were amplified from genomic DNA by means of the immunoSEQ Assay, a bias-controlled multiplex PCR. In the source study's methods: Nucleated cell counts per sample were estimated from amplification of reference gene primers within the assay. To quantify the absolute abundance of each unique TCRbeta CDR3 rearrangement, sequence reads were collapsed and filtered. For each sample, productive Simpson clonality was calculated as the square root of Simpson's diversity index across productive rearrangements. The immuneACCESS repertoire file appears here via TCRdb, limited to in-frame rearrangements. These files lack a portion of the clones; in checked studies, under half of the deficit traces to unresolved V genes, and the cause of the others is not known. V, J and clone size were drawn from that table, and D and trimming were deduced from the DNA. Present in this sample are tens of thousands of clones, around 85% of which were seen just once. 5% to 6.5% of the sample rests with the top ten.

About this clone: Its cognate antigen has yet to be identified. Base-call qualities are not available, and no considerably larger clone is one nucleotide away.

Whole blood was collected in K2EDTA tubes by collaborating institutions according to the institutions' own protocols. For TCRbeta analysis, collaborator samples were shipped as frozen whole blood, as isolated PBMCs, or as DNA extracted from either sample type. Sequencing was done on a sample of peripheral blood. This sequence was found in a man in his 60s with acute or convalescent COVID-19. The sequence links TRBV6-2 or TRBV6-3 to TRBJ1-5; possibly the D gene is TRBD1, per 5 matching bases. Here is the DNA: TGTGCCAGCAGTTCAATGGGGGGGACGGGCAATCAGCCCCAGCATTTT. It translates to CASSSMGGTGNQPQHF.